This T cell receptor beta chain is from a study of blood T cell repertoires in COVID-19. At the level of the study: The United States, Italy and Spain supplied acute and convalescent COVID-19 samples. T cells, B-cell-depleted T cells, or PBMCs provided the cDNA or gDNA that served as material.

J was trimmed by 5 bases and V by 0 bases; bases with no gene match: 6. Germline lookup yields CDR1 SQVTM and CDR2 ANQGSEA. The CDR3 spans 14 residues. Study processing details: Estimated nucleated cell counts came from reference gene primer amplification. The assay was immunoSEQ multiplex PCR, and TCRdb's table has in-frame clones only and misses some. That table supplies the V and J calls and clone size; D and trimming were determined from the DNA. The sample includes over 90,000 clones, around 88% of them seen just once. Sequencing input: peripheral blood. This sequence was found in a human donor in a cohort sampled during active COVID-19. The J gene is TRBJ2-7, the V gene TRBV29-1, with 8 bases fitting TRBD2. CDR3 region: CSVEDRGGGNEQYF. For the CDR3, the DNA is TGCAGCGTTGAAGATCGGGGGGGAGGGAACGAGCAGTACTTC.